These 23 T cell receptor beta chains came from one sample sequenced in a study of cytomegalovirus exposure and HLA in healthy donors. The PCR had 60 Vbeta and 13 Jbeta primers. Sequenced by immunoSEQ multiplex PCR; TCRdb stores in-frame clones only, minus some. The table has tens of thousands of clones, 65% to 85% seen once. Sequencing was carried out using PBMCs. The receptors stem from a man in his fifties or sixties in good health and CMV-seropositive.

The chain carries TRBV10-3 and TRBJ2-2, with a possible D match to TRBD2 (5 bases). The CDR3 contains 13 residues. Germline V gene sequence: CDR1 ENHRY, CDR2 SYGVKD. Trimming took 2 bases from V and 6 from J, leaving 7 bases between them. The CDR3 region is CAISETGAGELFF. CDR3 bases: TGTGCCATCAGTGAGACCGGGGCCGGGGAGCTGTTTTTT.

This chain connects TRBV4-3 to TRBJ2-6, with 10 bases aligning to TRBD1. Germline V lookup: CDR1 LGHNA, CDR2 YSLEER. With V trimmed by 5 bases and J by 4 bases, 11 bases remained unmatched. The CDR3 consists of 18 residues. The CDR3 region has the DNA TGCGCCAGCAGCTTCTCCGGGACAGGGGCTCAGGGGGCCAACGTCCTGACTTTC. Translation gives CASSFSGTGAQGANVLTF.

This chain uses TRBV4-3 with TRBJ2-7; D is uncertain. V lost 0 bases to trimming and J lost 0 bases, with 12 bases between them. In germline, CDR1 is LGHNA, CDR2 YSLEER. This CDR3 spans 16 amino acids. For the CDR3, the DNA is TGCGCCAGCAGCCAAGATCGTCTGGGCCCCTCCTACGAGCAGTACTTC. It is translated as CASSQDRLGPSYEQYF.

V gene TRBV27 combines with J gene TRBJ2-2; 8 nucleotides line up with TRBD1. The CDR3 covers 17 residues. Germline CDR1 reads MNHEY; CDR2 reads SMNVEV (reference sequence). J lost 5 bases, V lost 5 bases, and 13 bases had no gene match. The DNA of the CDR3 is TGTGCCAGCAGTCTCCTGCAGACAGGGGAGGCGACCGGGGAGCTGTTTTTT. Its protein product is CASSLLQTGEATGELFF.

V gene TRBV19 combines with J gene TRBJ2-7; D is undetermined. The V gene's germline CDR1 is LNHDA and CDR2 SQIVND (reference sequence). This CDR3 has 13 amino acids. The V and J ends lost 2 bases and 3 bases respectively, with 8 bases between them. In nucleotides, the CDR3 is TGTGCCAGTAGTATAACACGAAACTACGAGCAGTACTTC. This codes for CASSITRNYEQYF.

This clone has just a few counts. The chain carries TRBV27 and TRBJ1-6; TRBD1 matches 9 bases. CDR1 and CDR2 from the germline V gene are MNHEY and SMNVEV (reference sequence). J was trimmed by 10 bases and V by 2 bases; bases with no gene match: 6. The CDR3 is made up of 15 amino acids. The CDR3 nucleotides read TGTGCCAGCAGTTTAGGCACAGGGGGCCAATCACCCCTCCACTTT. Its translation is CASSLGTGGQSPLHF.

This sequence joins TRBV14 and TRBJ2-5; TRBD2 agrees at 11 bases. The CDR3 consists of 17 residues. The ends lost 3 bases at V and 4 bases at J; junction bases unmatched: 10. Germline V CDR1 and CDR2: SGHDN, FVKESK. The CDR3 region is CASSQGTSGSVGETQYF. DNA for the CDR3: TGTGCCAGCAGCCAGGGGACTAGCGGTTCCGTGGGAGAGACCCAGTACTTC. Combining the CDR3 with reference TRBV14 and TRBJ2-5 gives the whole variable domain EAGVTQFPSHSVIEKGQTVTLRCDPISGHDNLYWYRRVMGKEIKFLLHFVKESKQDESGMPNNRFLAERTGGTYSTLKVQPAELEDSGVYFCASSQGTSGSVGETQYFGPGTRLLVL.

The V gene is TRBV6-5, the J gene TRBJ2-5; 8 bases are shared with TRBD2. The CDR3 sequence is 16 residues long. The ends lost 0 bases at V and 7 bases at J; junction bases unmatched: 10. The germline V gene encodes CDR1 MNHEY and CDR2 SVGAGI. CDR3 sequence: CASSYSRFAGGGTQYF. The DNA for the CDR3 is TGTGCCAGCAGTTACTCGCGGTTTGCGGGGGGTGGGACCCAGTACTTC.

This chain's CDR3 is CASSSLANTGELFF. In DNA, the CDR3 is TGTGCCAGCAGTTCGCTAGCCAACACCGGGGAGCTGTTTTTT. The J gene is TRBJ2-2, the V gene TRBV7-8, with a possible D match to TRBD2 (5 bases). The CDR3 has 14 amino acids. Germline CDR1 reads SGHVS; CDR2 reads FQNEAQ. V lost 6 bases to trimming and J lost 2 bases, with 10 bases between them.

This chain links TRBV5-8 with TRBJ1-2; tentatively, D is TRBD1 (5 bases). CDR1 is SGHTS, CDR2 YDEGEE, per germline. Trimming cost V 0 bases and J 2 bases, with 11 bases left between them. There are 15 residues in the CDR3. The CDR3 DNA reads TGTGCCAGCAGCTTGGGTCCGCAGGGAAACTATGGCTACACCTTC. Encoded protein: CASSLGPQGNYGYTF.

This rearrangement joins TRBV5-1 to TRBJ2-6; 14 bases line up with TRBD2. V trimming: 4 bases; J trimming: 4 bases; junction bases outside the gene matches: 7. The CDR3 is made up of 18 amino acids. Germline V gene data show CDR1 as SGHRS and CDR2 as YFSETQ. The CDR3 DNA follows: TGCGCCAGCAGCCTGACTAGCGGGAGGGCAGCAGGGGCCAACGTCCTGACTTTC. Its translation is CASSLTSGRAAGANVLTF.

In this sample, this clone turned up a few times. At one end, the junction sequence differs from germline, possibly due to a read error. The chain uses TRBV25-1 and TRBJ2-5, with 8 bases aligning to TRBD1. CDR1 and CDR2 from the germline V gene are MGHDK and SYGVNS. The CDR3 spans 15 residues. Here the CDR3 reads CASRPPTGGQETQYF. CDR3 nucleotide sequence: TGTGCAAGCAGGCCCCCAACAGGGGGGCAAGAGACCCAGTACTTC.

The rearrangement links TRBV10-3 to TRBJ2-2; D remains unclear. The CDR3 extends over 11 amino acids. CDR1 is ENHRY, CDR2 SYGVKD, per germline. V shed 10 bases and J shed 7 bases, with 10 bases lying between them. For the CDR3, the DNA is TGTGCCACCGCGGCACTCGGGGAGCTGTTTTTT. Protein product: CATAALGELFF.

The J gene is TRBJ2-1, the V gene TRBV7-6; 9 positions match TRBD2. This CDR3 region has 14 residues. V dropped 3 bases and J dropped 6; count of bases not matched to a gene: 3. Germline lookup yields CDR1 SGHVS and CDR2 FNYEAQ. The CDR3 nucleotides are TGTGCCAGCAGCTTTAGCGGGGGCCCCAATGAGCAGTTCTTC. Its translation is CASSFSGGPNEQFF. Filled out from reference TRBV7-6 and TRBJ2-1, the complete variable domain reads GAGVSQSPRYKVTKRGQDVALRCDPISGHVSLYWYRQALGQGPEFLTYFNYEAQQDKSGLPNDRFSAERPEGSISTLTIQRTEQRDSAMYRCASSFSGGPNEQFFGPGTRLTVL.

The chain links TRBV7-9 to TRBJ2-3; D gene uncertain. V shed 2 bases and J shed 0 bases, with 9 bases lying between them. The CDR3 extends over 15 amino acids. Per the germline V gene, CDR1 is SEHNR and CDR2 is FQNEAQ (reference sequence). The CDR3 DNA reads as TGTGCCAGCAGCTTACGAGCGCCAAGCACAGATACGCAGTATTTT. Amino acids: CASSLRAPSTDTQYF.

This chain connects TRBV2 to TRBJ1-4; 7 nucleotides align to TRBD1. V lost 5 bases to trimming and J lost 0 bases; unmatched junction nucleotides: 3. CDR1 SNHLY and CDR2 FYNNEI come from the germline V gene. This CDR3 contains 15 residues. CDR3 DNA: TGTGCCAGCAGTCGAGGGGGCGCAACTAATGAAAAACTGTTTTTT. Protein product: CASSRGGATNEKLFF.

This chain links TRBV27 with TRBJ2-7; D gene uncertain. Germline V CDR1 and CDR2: MNHEY, SMNVEV (reference sequence). Trimming took off 5 bases at V and 0 bases at J, with 11 bases between the two ends. CDR3 size: 14 residues. The CDR3 loop is CASSPTLSSYEQYF. The CDR3 nucleotides read TGTGCCAGCAGTCCTACCTTAAGCTCCTACGAGCAGTACTTC.

This clone came up a few times. The J gene is TRBJ1-2, the V gene TRBV5-1, with TRBD1 as a possible D gene (6 bases). Trimming left V 0 bases short and J 3 bases short, with 12 bases between. The CDR3 sequence is 15 residues long. Germline V gene data show CDR1 as SGHRS and CDR2 as YFSETQ. The CDR3 DNA is TGCGCCAGCAGCTTGGCCCAGGGGAGAGACTATGGCTACACCTTC. Encoded protein: CASSLAQGRDYGYTF. Based on the CDR3 plus reference TRBV5-1 and TRBJ1-2, the full variable domain is KAGVTQTPRYLIKTRGQQVTLSCSPISGHRSVSWYQQTPGQGLQFLFEYFSETQRNKGNFPGRFSGRQFSNSRSEMNVSTLELGDSALYLCASSLAQGRDYGYTFGSGTRLTVV.

This clone was seen once. This chain links TRBV4-1 with TRBJ1-2; TRBD1 matches at 8 bases. V dropped 0 bases and J dropped 7; count of bases not matched to a gene: 4. The length of the CDR3 is 14 residues. Germline V gives CDR1 MGHRA, CDR2 YSYEKL. The CDR3 loop reads CASSQDRQGPGYTF. CDR3 nucleotide sequence: TGCGCCAGCAGCCAAGACAGACAGGGGCCTGGCTACACCTTC.

This clone showed up just a few times. The chain joins TRBV4-2 to TRBJ2-5; possible D gene TRBD2, 5 bases. Germline V gives CDR1 LGHNA, CDR2 YNFKEQ. Between the trimmed V and J ends, which lost 1 base and 3 bases, there was a span of 18 bases. The CDR3 extends over 17 amino acids. The CDR3 spells CASSQASGIPEEETQYF. CDR3 DNA sequence: TGTGCCAGCAGCCAAGCCTCCGGGATACCCGAGGAAGAGACCCAGTACTTC.

This clone was seen a handful of times. CDR3 loop: CASSLSLQGDGYTF. The CDR3 DNA reads TGTGCCAGCAGCTTATCCCTACAGGGGGATGGCTACACCTTC. The chain uses TRBV7-2 and TRBJ1-2; the match to TRBD1 covers 8 bases. J gave up 6 bases and V 2 bases, and 5 bases lay outside the gene matches. Germline values: CDR1 SGHTA, CDR2 FQGNSA. The CDR3 has 14 residues.

This chain uses TRBV7-6 with TRBJ2-2; 8 bases match TRBD1. Trimming at V came to 6 bases and at J to 0 bases, leaving 3 bases not matched to a gene. Germline values: CDR1 SGHVS, CDR2 FNYEAQ. CDR3 size: 15 residues. CDR3 protein: CASSPGGANTGELFF. The CDR3 region has the DNA TGTGCCAGCAGTCCAGGGGGCGCGAACACCGGGGAGCTGTTTTTT.

This clone has only a few counts. The V and J genes are TRBV18 and TRBJ1-1; D call uncertain. The CDR3 has 13 amino acids. With 4 bases removed from V and 1 base from J, the gap between germline ends came to 7 bases. The germline gives CDR1 KGHSH, CDR2 LQKENI. The chain's CDR3 is CASSLGENTEAFF. The CDR3 DNA is TGTGCCAGCTCACTAGGAGAGAACACTGAAGCTTTCTTT.